The 22 T cell receptor beta chains reported below all come from one sample, sequenced in a study of T-cell memory formation after mild COVID-19. TCRdb reprocessed the 5' RACE reads with MiXCR, giving one entry per CDR3 protein. The sample holds 250,000 to 300,000 distinct CDR3 sequences, less than 9.5% seen once. Source material: PBMCs or a T cell subset sorted from them (not recorded which). These receptors all come from a man in his late teens or twenties who had mild COVID-19 (a few samples of this study predate the infection). Cell type and time point are not known.

In its sample, this clonotype was seen a few times. The chain couples TRBV12-3 or TRBV12-4 to TRBJ2-1; the match to TRBD2 covers 8 bases. The V gene end was trimmed by 6 bases and the J gene end by 5 bases; junction bases not matched to a gene: 9. The CDR3 sequence is 15 residues long. The CDR3 loop reads CASSRGGGRNNEQFF. CDR3 nucleotides: TGTGCCAGCAGCCGGGGCGGGGGGCGCAACAATGAGCAGTTCTTC.

This clonotype appeared a few times. Here the CDR3 reads CASSQDLWDTQYF. CDR3 in DNA: TGCGCCAGCAGCCAAGATTTGTGGGATACGCAGTATTTT. V gene TRBV4-3 combines with J gene TRBJ2-3; D not resolved. Per the germline V gene, CDR1 is LGHNA and CDR2 is YSLEER. This CDR3 has 13 residues. The V and J ends lost 0 bases and 6 bases respectively, with 7 bases between them.

This clonotype was seen a handful of times. This chain uses TRBV7-8 with TRBJ1-1; D call uncertain. Germline CDR1 is SGHVS and CDR2 is FQNEAQ. This CDR3 has 12 residues. V was shortened by 7 bases and J by 4 bases, with 10 bases between the two germline ends. CDR3 sequence (DNA): TGTGCCAGCATCCCCTCGGGCACTGAAGCTTTCTTT. Protein sequence: CASIPSGTEAFF.

The J gene is TRBJ2-3, the V gene TRBV4-3, with 7 bases matching TRBD1. V lost 3 bases, J lost 6 bases, and 9 bases stayed unmatched. This CDR3 is built from 15 residues. Germline V gene data show CDR1 as LGHNA and CDR2 as YSLEER. CDR3: CASSQPGTDTDTQYF. CDR3 nucleotides: TGCGCCAGCAGCCAGCCCGGGACAGACACCGATACGCAGTATTTT.

This clonotype has only a few counts. CDR3 in amino acids: CSASPGRTYEQYV. Written as DNA, the CDR3 is TGCAGTGCTTCTCCCGGACGGACCTACGAGCAGTACGTC. The V gene is TRBV20-1, the J gene TRBJ2-7; no firm D call. Per the germline V gene, CDR1 is DFQATT and CDR2 is SNEGSKA (reference sequence). The CDR3 contains 13 residues. V shed 5 bases and J shed 2 bases, with 13 bases lying between them.

This clonotype was detected only a few times. The gene calls are TRBV7-6 and TRBJ2-5; the match to TRBD1 covers 9 bases. The CDR3 extends over 15 amino acids. Trimming took 3 bases from V and 5 from J; bases not matched to a gene: 7. CDR1 is SGHVS and CDR2 is FNYEAQ in the germline V gene. CDR3 residues: CASSFSGQGLETQYF. The CDR3 DNA reads as TGTGCCAGCAGCTTTTCAGGACAGGGGTTGGAGACCCAGTACTTC.

J is TRBJ2-1 and V is TRBV2; 11 nucleotides match TRBD2. Germline V CDR1 and CDR2: SNHLY, FYNNEI. This CDR3 region has 15 residues. Trimming cost V 3 bases and J 6 bases; bases outside gene matches: 4. CDR3 amino acids: CASSENGLAGNEQFF. The CDR3 region has the DNA TGTGCCAGCAGTGAGAATGGACTAGCGGGCAATGAGCAGTTCTTC. Complete variable domain (other parts from reference TRBV2 and TRBJ2-1): EPEVTQTPSHQVTQMGQEVILRCVPISNHLYFYWYRQILGQKVEFLVSFYNNEISEKSEIFDDQFSVERPDGSNFTLKIRSTKLEDSAMYFCASSENGLAGNEQFFGPGTRLTVL.

This clonotype was seen a handful of times. The chain combines TRBV5-1 with TRBJ1-1; D gene uncertain. The germline CDR1 and CDR2 sequences are SGHRS and YFSETQ. V gave up 2 bases and J gave up 0 bases, with 11 bases separating them. The CDR3 has 15 residues. In DNA form, the CDR3 reads TGCGCCAGCAGCTTATCCGACGGATTGAACACTGAAGCTTTCTTT. This translates into CASSLSDGLNTEAFF.

There are many counts of this clonotype. V and J are TRBV7-2 and TRBJ2-7; 8 nucleotides agree with TRBD1. Germline V lookup: CDR1 SGHTA, CDR2 FQGNSA. This CDR3 has 13 amino acids. Trimming took 1 base from V and 6 from J; bases not matched to a gene: 2. The CDR3 loop is CASSLGTGGEQYV. In DNA form, the CDR3 reads TGTGCCAGCAGCTTAGGAACAGGGGGCGAGCAGTACGTC.

The rearrangement uses TRBV6-5 and TRBJ1-6; 9 bases are a match to TRBD1. V lost 1 base and J lost 5; bases outside the gene matches: 6. Germline V gene data show CDR1 as MNHEY and CDR2 as SVGAGI. The CDR3 extends over 17 amino acids. The chain's CDR3 is CASSYYSGTGNNSPLHF. Written as DNA, the CDR3 is TGTGCCAGCAGTTACTACTCCGGGACAGGGAATAATTCACCCCTCCACTTT.

This clonotype was picked up a small number of times. The chain is built from TRBV20-1 and TRBJ2-7; TRBD1 matches 7 bases. The CDR3 covers 14 residues. The V and J ends lost 1 base and 4 bases, in that order; junction bases with no gene match: 7. Germline values: CDR1 DFQATT, CDR2 SNEGSKA (reference sequence). The chain's CDR3 is CSARATGQKYEQYV. CDR3 nucleotide sequence: TGCAGTGCTAGAGCCACGGGACAGAAATACGAGCAGTACGTC.

This clonotype was detected a few times. The chain has TRBV7-6 and TRBJ1-1; 8 nucleotides match TRBD1. CDR1 and CDR2 from the germline V gene are SGHVS and FNYEAQ. This CDR3 is built from 14 residues. V shed 1 base, J shed 6 bases, and the junction held 4 bases outside the gene matches. The CDR3 here is CASSLGTGYAEAFF. The CDR3 DNA is TGTGCCAGCAGCTTAGGGACAGGGTACGCTGAAGCTTTCTTT.

In this sample, this clonotype turned up a few times. This chain links TRBV6-4 with TRBJ1-2; possibly TRBD1 for D (6 bases). Per germline, CDR1 MRHNA and CDR2 SNTAGT. Trimming took 4 bases from V and 4 from J, leaving 13 bases between them. The CDR3 spans 14 residues. CDR3 loop: CASSAEQGGYGYTF. The CDR3 coding sequence is TGTGCCAGCAGTGCCGAACAGGGAGGCTATGGCTACACCTTC.

V usage is TRBV4-1 and J usage is TRBJ2-6; TRBD1 might be the D (6 bases). Germline CDR1 is MGHRA and CDR2 is YSYEKL. The CDR3 is 15 amino acids. The V end lost 6 bases, the J end lost 4 bases, and 13 bases lay between the germline ends. CDR3 loop: CASSLTGSGANVLTF. The CDR3 DNA reads as TGCGCCAGCAGTCTAACAGGGTCAGGGGCCAACGTCCTGACTTTC.

The V call is TRBV20-1, the J call TRBJ2-5; D ambiguous. The CDR3 extends over 14 amino acids. V was shortened by 5 bases and J by 0 bases, with 13 bases between the two germline ends. Germline CDR1 reads DFQATT; CDR2 reads SNEGSKA (reference sequence). CDR3 residues: CSAYLLGYQETQYF. CDR3 bases: TGCAGTGCTTACCTTCTGGGCTACCAAGAGACCCAGTACTTC.

The sample holds many counts of this clonotype. This chain connects TRBV7-3 to TRBJ1-1; unclear D gene. Germline lookup yields CDR1 SGHTA and CDR2 FQGTGA. Trimming removed 2 bases from V and 4 bases from J, with 11 bases in between. The CDR3 consists of 14 residues. CDR3 in DNA: TGTGCCAGCAGCTTAGGACCCACGAGCACTGAAGCTTTCTTT. Translated: CASSLGPTSTEAFF.

This clonotype has at least ten counts. The chain uses TRBV9 and TRBJ2-6, with a tentative D call TRBD2 (7 bases). The CDR3 consists of 17 residues. The V gene lost 1 base and the J gene lost 0 bases, with 11 bases spanning the gap. Germline V gives CDR1 SGDLS, CDR2 YYNGEE. The CDR3: CASSVTGGPSGANVLTF. The DNA of the CDR3 is TGTGCCAGCAGCGTAACCGGGGGGCCCTCTGGGGCCAACGTCCTGACTTTC.

This clonotype was seen a handful of times. V gene TRBV5-1 combines with J gene TRBJ2-4; 7 bases fit TRBD1. Germline CDR1 and CDR2: SGHRS and YFSETQ. The CDR3 runs to 16 residues. The V and J ends lost 3 bases and 0 bases, in that order; junction bases with no gene match: 6. CDR3 region: CASSSAGGRAKNIQYF. The CDR3 DNA follows: TGCGCCAGCAGCTCCGCAGGGGGTCGAGCCAAAAACATTCAGTACTTC. The full variable domain, its missing parts supplied by reference TRBV5-1 and TRBJ2-4, is KAGVTQTPRYLIKTRGQQVTLSCSPISGHRSVSWYQQTPGQGLQFLFEYFSETQRNKGNFPGRFSGRQFSNSRSEMNVSTLELGDSALYLCASSSAGGRAKNIQYFGAGTRLSVL.

The J gene is TRBJ1-1, the V gene TRBV6-2 or TRBV6-3; no definite D call. V was trimmed by 2 bases and J by 8 bases, leaving 9 bases between them. The germline V gene encodes CDR1 MNHEY and CDR2 SVGEGT. The CDR3 has 12 residues. CDR3 in DNA: TGTGCCAGCAGTTACCCCGCAGCCGAAGCTTTCTTT. It translates to CASSYPAAEAFF.

The chain recombines TRBV7-2 with TRBJ1-1; TRBD1 aligns across 11 bases. V lost 4 bases, J lost 1 base, and 8 bases stayed unmatched. The CDR3 length is 17 residues. CDR1 is SGHTA and CDR2 is FQGNSA in the germline V gene. The CDR3 loop is CASSSRTGGHQNTEAFF. The DNA for the CDR3 is TGTGCCAGCAGCTCGCGGACAGGGGGCCACCAGAACACTGAAGCTTTCTTT.

V is TRBV7-2 and J is TRBJ2-3; D is ambiguous. Germline V gene data show CDR1 as SGHTA and CDR2 as FQGNSA. The CDR3 runs 15 residues. V lost 5 bases and J lost 5, with 17 bases in between. CDR3 bases: TGTGCCAGCAGCCTGTTGGCCTTCGCAAGAGATACGCAGTATTTT. Its protein is CASSLLAFARDTQYF.

This chain connects TRBV7-2 to TRBJ2-5; D remains ambiguous. With 2 bases removed from V and 3 bases from J, the gap between germline ends came to 7 bases. This CDR3 has 13 amino acids. Germline CDR1 and CDR2: SGHTA and FQGNSA. The CDR3 sequence is CASSLYAEETQYF. In DNA, the CDR3 is TGTGCCAGCAGCTTATACGCGGAAGAGACCCAGTACTTC.